The rows below give T cell receptor beta chains drawn from one sample of a study of neurological immune-mediated disorders. A single record per CDR3 protein comes from TCRdb applying MiXCR to the 5' RACE reads. Found here are about 10,000 distinct CDR3 sequences, around 21% of them singletons; the top ten hold 50%. Sequenced input: CD8+ T cells from blood. The receptors here all came from a woman aged 55-69 years with HTLV-1-associated myelopathy (HAM/TSP). Both conserved end residues are part of each CDR3. The order of the fields is J gene, CDR3 length, V gene, CDR3 protein.

TRBJ1-2	17	TRBV5-1	CASSQALSGPGSDGYTF
TRBJ2-1	13	TRBV6-6	CASGTFGTDTQFF
TRBJ2-1	17	TRBV4-2	CASSQVASGEPYNEQFF
TRBJ1-1	16	TRBV4-1	CASSPPNLRVNTEAFF
TRBJ2-1	18	TRBV6-1	CASSEDLVGGRILSEQFF
TRBJ1-1	15	TRBV20-1	CSARPPTSPDTEAFF
TRBJ2-7	16	TRBV20-1	CSASHKSGEVSYEQYF
TRBJ2-3	16	TRBV4-1	CASSRTPRQGTDTQYF
TRBJ2-7	14	TRBV9	CASSVGGETYEQYF
TRBJ2-1	15	TRBV2	CASTLTGKWDNEQFF
TRBJ2-3	13	TRBV20-1	CSAKSGIVSTQYF
TRBJ2-3	14	TRBV9	CASSGPSGADTQYF
TRBJ1-2	12	TRBV20-1	CSARLPHYGYTF
TRBJ2-3	16	TRBV28	CASSSLAGGHQDTQYF
TRBJ2-7	15	TRBV5-1	CASSLGTGLSPEQYF
TRBJ2-6	16	TRBV20-1	CSARQGSRSGANVLTF
TRBJ1-2	14	TRBV27	CASSLSAGGYGYTF